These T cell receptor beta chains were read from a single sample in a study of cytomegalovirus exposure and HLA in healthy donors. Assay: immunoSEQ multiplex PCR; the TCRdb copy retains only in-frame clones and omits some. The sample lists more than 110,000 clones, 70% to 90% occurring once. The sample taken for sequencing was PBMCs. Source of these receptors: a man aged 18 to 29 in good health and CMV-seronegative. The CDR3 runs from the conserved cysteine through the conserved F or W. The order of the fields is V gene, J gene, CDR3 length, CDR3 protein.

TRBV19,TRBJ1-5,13,CATMGHYNQPQHF
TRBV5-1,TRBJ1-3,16,CASSRYPKLSGNTIYF
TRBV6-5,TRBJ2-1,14,CASTGEGIYNEQFF
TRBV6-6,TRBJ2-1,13,CASSLNRQGEQFF
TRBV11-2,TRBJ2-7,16,CASSLAPTTSSYEQYF
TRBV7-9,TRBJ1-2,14,CASSPRELNYGYTF
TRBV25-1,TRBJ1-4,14,CASSPSGRHEKLFF
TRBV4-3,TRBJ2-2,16,CASSQELAGLTGELFF
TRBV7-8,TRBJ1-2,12,CATGGDNYGYTF
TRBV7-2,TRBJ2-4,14,CASSLGQGGDIQYF
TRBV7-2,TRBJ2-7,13,CASSSPAGGEQYF
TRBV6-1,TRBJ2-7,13,CASSEPGSYEQYF
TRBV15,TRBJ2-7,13,CATSQLARYEQYF
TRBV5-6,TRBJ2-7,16,CASTKGHRPQLLEQYF
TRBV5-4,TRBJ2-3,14,CASSGGRGVDTQYF
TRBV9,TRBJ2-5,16,CASSARRHGQGETQYF
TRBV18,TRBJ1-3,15,CASSASGGPGNTIYF
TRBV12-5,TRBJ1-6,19,CASGSRGRGLSSYNSPLHF
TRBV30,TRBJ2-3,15,CAWSWGDRDPDTQYF
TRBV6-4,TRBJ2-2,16,CASSESGGDNTGELFF
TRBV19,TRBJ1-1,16,CAVNPRWQGKNTEAFF
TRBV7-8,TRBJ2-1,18,CASSLGSSGGAPYNEQFF
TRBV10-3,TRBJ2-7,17,CAISESEGLRGAYEQYF
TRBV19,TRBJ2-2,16,CASSFGTGSLGGELFF
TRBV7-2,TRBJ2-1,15,CASSGAGGGYNEQFF
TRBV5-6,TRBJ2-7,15,CASSLLSDRLYEQYF
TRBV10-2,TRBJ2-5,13,CASSDPPNEAQYF
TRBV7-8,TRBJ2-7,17,CASSLGRQGVWAYEQYF
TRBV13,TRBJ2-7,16,CASTKIGQGVHYEQYF
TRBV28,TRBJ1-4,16,CASSDGGTGVREKLFF
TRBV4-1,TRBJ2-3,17,CASSQESSERDSDTQYF
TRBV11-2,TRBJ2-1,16,CASSPAATSRGDEQFF
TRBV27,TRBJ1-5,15,CASSFRDPGLGPQHF
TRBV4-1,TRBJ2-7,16,CASSQGQEHVGGEQYF
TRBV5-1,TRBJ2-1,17,CASSFLGGGQGDNEQFF
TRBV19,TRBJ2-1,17,CASSIDQIAGAYNEQFF
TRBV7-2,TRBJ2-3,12,CASSKGGDTQYF
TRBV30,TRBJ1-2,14,CAWSAQTGVYGYTF
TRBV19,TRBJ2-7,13,CASSISGQYEQYF
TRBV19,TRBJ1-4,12,CASKRLNEKLFF
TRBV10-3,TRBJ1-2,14,CATGGQRANYGYTF
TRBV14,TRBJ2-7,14,CASSRDGGKYEQYF